One sample yielded the 19 T cell receptor beta chains listed below, sequenced in a study of blood T cell repertoires in COVID-19. Repertoires were generated with immunoSEQ multiplex PCR, while TCRdb's copy carries only in-frame clones and drops some. This repertoire shows more than 200,000 clones, 75% to 85% found once; its top ten account for around 4.5%. Sequencing was done on a sample of PBMCs or T cells enriched from blood (not recorded which). These receptor sequences come from a man aged 25 to 45 with acute COVID-19.

The rearrangement links TRBV29-1 to TRBJ2-5, with a possible D match to TRBD1 (6 bases). V shed 6 bases and J shed 2 bases, with 10 bases lying between them. From germline, CDR1 is SQVTM and CDR2 ANQGSEA. The CDR3 contains 12 residues. CDR3 nucleotide sequence: TGCAGCGTGGGGACATCGCAAGAGACCCAGTACTTC. Translating gives CSVGTSQETQYF.

The V call is TRBV19, the J call TRBJ1-2, with 9 bases aligning to TRBD1. Per germline, CDR1 LNHDA and CDR2 SQIVND (reference sequence). The J segment lost 3 bases and the V segment lost 3 bases, leaving 23 bases of the junction unmatched. CDR3 size: 21 residues. For the CDR3, the DNA is TGTGCCAGTAGTATGGCTCCCCCCCCGGGGACAGGGACTGGTGGACACTATGGCTACACCTTC. Residues: CASSMAPPPGTGTGGHYGYTF.

The rearrangement uses TRBV13 and TRBJ2-1; 7 bases line up with TRBD2. Per germline, CDR1 PRHDT and CDR2 FYEKMQ (reference sequence). CDR3 length equals 16 residues. V shed 0 bases, J shed 4 bases, and the junction held 6 bases outside the gene matches. This CDR3 reads CASSLGRAGVYNEQFF. Here the CDR3 DNA reads TGTGCCAGCAGCTTAGGCCGGGCGGGGGTATACAATGAGCAGTTCTTC.

This clone appeared a few times. The rearrangement joins TRBV6-7 to TRBJ1-5; D is unclear. TRBV6-7 is an ORF for which the function is uncertain. Trimming shortened V by 11 bases and J by 2 bases, and 13 bases separated the two germline ends. The CDR3 covers 13 residues. This CDR3 is CAVKKAGNQPQHF. CDR3 sequence (DNA): TGTGCCGTTAAGAAGGCGGGCAATCAGCCCCAGCATTTT.

With respect to this clone: The junction departs from the called germline gene at one end, perhaps through a read error. V and J are TRBV30 and TRBJ1-2; TRBD1 is a possible D gene (5 bases). The CDR3 is made up of 12 amino acids. Germline loops: CDR1 GTSNPN, CDR2 SVGIG (reference sequence). The DNA for the CDR3 is TGTGCCTGGAGTGTACCCGGCAGGGTCGTTGCTTTC. It codes for CAWSVPGRVVAF.

The chain has TRBV4-1 and TRBJ1-1; TRBD1 might be the D (5 bases). The CDR3 extends over 17 amino acids. Trimming shortened V by 1 base and J by 4 bases, and 19 bases separated the two germline ends. Germline V CDR1 and CDR2: MGHRA, YSYEKL. The chain's CDR3 is CASSQGQGGLSGTEAFF. For the CDR3, the DNA is TGCGCCAGCAGCCAAGGGCAGGGAGGGTTGTCGGGCACTGAAGCTTTCTTT.

The chain combines TRBV10-3 with TRBJ1-2; D is unclear. Per germline, CDR1 ENHRY and CDR2 SYGVKD. CDR3 size: 14 residues. Trimming cost V 2 bases and J 6 bases, with 13 bases left between them. Written as DNA, the CDR3 is TGTGCCATCAGTGAGCTGCGGGGAGGGCATGGCTACACCTTC. It is translated as CAISELRGGHGYTF.

This clone came up once. J is TRBJ2-5 and V is TRBV27, with TRBD2 matching over 8 bases. Trimming cost V 5 bases and J 7 bases; bases outside gene matches: 18. Germline CDR1 and CDR2: MNHEY and SMNVEV (reference sequence). This CDR3 spans 17 amino acids. CDR3 bases: TGTGCCAGCAGTCCCCTCGCGGGGGGCCTATCAGGTCGGACCCAGTACTTC. Translated: CASSPLAGGLSGRTQYF.

The rearrangement links TRBV3-1 (or the pseudogene TRBV3-2) to TRBJ1-3; D is unclear. CDR1 is LGHDT and CDR2 is YNNKEL in the germline V gene (reference sequence). V lost 4 bases and J 3 bases, leaving 10 bases between the germline ends. This CDR3 comprises 14 residues. CDR3 coding DNA: TGTGCCAGCAGCCGCACAGAGGGTGGAAACACCATATATTTT. Translating it yields CASSRTEGGNTIYF.

This clone came up a few times. V usage is TRBV6-5 and J usage is TRBJ1-1; 8 nucleotides line up with TRBD1. V lost 6 bases, J lost 4 bases, and 7 bases stayed unmatched. The CDR3 loop spans 14 amino acids. Germline assignment: CDR1 MNHEY and CDR2 SVGAGI. This CDR3 is CASSAGTGVTEAFF. In nucleotides, the CDR3 is TGTGCCAGCAGCGCGGGGACAGGTGTCACTGAAGCTTTCTTT.

This clone was detected only a few times. The chain is built from TRBV4-2 and TRBJ2-3, with TRBD2 matching over 14 bases. There are 17 residues in the CDR3. Germline CDR1 is LGHNA and CDR2 is YNFKEQ. J lost 6 bases, V lost 5 bases, and 10 bases had no gene match. The CDR3 region is CASSGQARTSGGDTQYF. The CDR3, as DNA: TGTGCCAGCAGCGGGCAGGCTCGGACTAGCGGGGGGGATACGCAGTATTTT.

This sequence joins TRBV12-3 or TRBV12-4 and TRBJ2-2; D not certain. CDR3 size: 13 residues. Trimming took off 10 bases at V and 6 bases at J, with 15 bases between the two ends. The CDR3 region is CATRGLTAGELFF. CDR3 in DNA: TGTGCCACCCGTGGTCTTACTGCCGGGGAGCTGTTTTTT.

The rearrangement joins TRBV7-3 to TRBJ2-4; D possibly corresponds to TRBD2 (5 bases). Trimming removed 1 base from V and 5 bases from J, with 12 bases in between. The CDR3 has 15 residues. Germline CDR1 reads SGHTA; CDR2 reads FQGTGA. CDR3 region: CASSLIGGSQNIQYF. CDR3 DNA sequence: TGTGCCAGCAGCTTAATCGGAGGCAGCCAAAACATTCAGTACTTC.

The chain couples TRBV15 to TRBJ2-5; D might be TRBD1 (5 bases). Germline V gene sequence: CDR1 LNHNV, CDR2 YYDKDF (reference sequence). The CDR3 is made up of 17 amino acids. Trimming took 1 base from V and 2 from J, leaving 17 bases between them. The CDR3 region is CATSRAVTRENQETQYF. CDR3 coding DNA: TGTGCCACCAGCAGAGCGGTTACCAGGGAAAATCAAGAGACCCAGTACTTC.

The chain uses TRBV6-2 or TRBV6-3 and TRBJ2-7; 8 nucleotides align to TRBD2. J lost 7 bases, V lost 5 bases, and 10 bases had no gene match. This CDR3 spans 14 amino acids. Per germline, CDR1 MNHEY and CDR2 SVGEGT. The CDR3 DNA reads as TGTGCCAGCAGTCCGGGGGGGAACTCTAAGGAGCAGTACTTC. Translated: CASSPGGNSKEQYF.

This clone was observed once. Other nucleotide sequences from this sample produce the same CDR3. V and J are TRBV5-1 and TRBJ2-2; 7 positions agree with TRBD1. V shed 0 bases and J 1 base; nucleotides not matched to a gene: 0. Per the germline V gene, CDR1 is SGHRS and CDR2 is YFSETQ. The CDR3 sequence is 15 residues long. CDR3 sequence: CASSLGQGNTGELFF. CDR3 bases: TGCGCCAGCAGCTTGGGACAGGGGAACACCGGGGAGCTGTTTTTT.

The V and J genes are TRBV5-5 and TRBJ1-1; D may be TRBD1 (5 bases). The germline V gene has CDR1 SGHKS and CDR2 YYEKEE (reference sequence). Trimming shortened V by 2 bases and J by 5 bases, and 10 bases separated the two germline ends. CDR3 length: 13 residues. The CDR3 is CASSFLGGTEAFF. The CDR3 bases are TGTGCCAGCAGCTTCCTGGGGGGGACTGAAGCTTTCTTT.

J is TRBJ1-1 and V is TRBV30, with 7 positions matching TRBD1. This CDR3 is built from 13 residues. Per the germline V gene, CDR1 is GTSNPN and CDR2 is SVGIG (reference sequence). J lost 5 bases, V lost 3 bases, and 6 bases had no gene match. The CDR3 reads CAWSRDRGTEAFF. The CDR3 DNA reads TGTGCCTGGAGCCGGGACAGAGGAACTGAAGCTTTCTTT.

The chain couples TRBV5-1 to TRBJ2-2; tentatively, D is TRBD2 (6 bases). CDR1 and CDR2 (germline): SGHRS, YFSETQ. The CDR3 sequence is 15 residues long. The ends were cut back, 4 bases at V and 6 bases at J, with 16 bases in the middle. The CDR3 loop reads CASSRGGNSPGELFF. CDR3 sequence (DNA): TGCGCCAGCAGCCGTGGGGGGAATAGTCCCGGGGAGCTGTTTTTT.